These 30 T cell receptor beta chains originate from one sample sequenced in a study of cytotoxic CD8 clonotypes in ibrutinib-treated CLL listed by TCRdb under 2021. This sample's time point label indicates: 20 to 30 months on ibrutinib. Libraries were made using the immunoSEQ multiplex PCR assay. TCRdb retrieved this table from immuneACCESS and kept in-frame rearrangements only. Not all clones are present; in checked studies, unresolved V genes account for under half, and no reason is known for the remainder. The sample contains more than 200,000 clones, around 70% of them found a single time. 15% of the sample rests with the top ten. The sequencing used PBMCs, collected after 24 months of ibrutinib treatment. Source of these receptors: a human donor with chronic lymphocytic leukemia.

The CDR3 DNA is TGTGCCAGCAGCTTAGAATGGAGCTCCTACAATGAGCAGTTCTTC. Its protein product is CASSLEWSSYNEQFF. The chain has TRBV7-6 and TRBJ2-1; D not resolved. The V end lost 1 base, the J end lost 0 bases, and 7 bases lay between the germline ends. Germline V CDR1 and CDR2: SGHVS, FNYEAQ. The CDR3 totals 15 residues.

CDR3 protein: CASSSGTSVYEQYF. CDR3 DNA sequence: TGTGCCAGCAGTTCCGGGACTAGCGTCTACGAGCAGTACTTC. The rearrangement links TRBV27 to TRBJ2-7; 10 positions agree with TRBD2. CDR1 MNHEY and CDR2 SMNVEV come from the germline V gene (reference sequence). V shed 4 bases, J shed 3 bases, and the junction held 3 bases outside the gene matches. The CDR3 runs to 14 residues.

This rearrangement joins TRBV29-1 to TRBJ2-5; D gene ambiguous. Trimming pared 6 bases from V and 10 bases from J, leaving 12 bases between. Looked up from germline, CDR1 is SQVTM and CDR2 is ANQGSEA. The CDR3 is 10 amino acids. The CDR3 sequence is CSVDQTNQYF. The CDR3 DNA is TGCAGCGTCGACCAGACGAACCAGTACTTC.

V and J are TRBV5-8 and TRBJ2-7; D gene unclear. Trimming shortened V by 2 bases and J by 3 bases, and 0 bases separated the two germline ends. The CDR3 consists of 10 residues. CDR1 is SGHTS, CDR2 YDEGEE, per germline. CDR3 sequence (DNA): TGTGCCAGCAGCTTCTACGAGCAGTACTTC. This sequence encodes CASSFYEQYF.

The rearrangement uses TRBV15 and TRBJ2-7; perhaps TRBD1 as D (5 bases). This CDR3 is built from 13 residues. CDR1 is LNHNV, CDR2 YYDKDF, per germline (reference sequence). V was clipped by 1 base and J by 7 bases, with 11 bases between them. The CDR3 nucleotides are TGTGCCACCAGCAGAGTGCAGGGTTTTGAGCAGTACTTC. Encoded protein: CATSRVQGFEQYF.

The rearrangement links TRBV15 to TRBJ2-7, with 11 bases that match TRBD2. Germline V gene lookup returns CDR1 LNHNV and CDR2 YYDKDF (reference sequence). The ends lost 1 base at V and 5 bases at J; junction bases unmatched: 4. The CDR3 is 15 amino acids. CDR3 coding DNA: TGTGCCACCAGCAGAGGACTAGCGGGACGCGACGAGCAGTACTTC. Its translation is CATSRGLAGRDEQYF.

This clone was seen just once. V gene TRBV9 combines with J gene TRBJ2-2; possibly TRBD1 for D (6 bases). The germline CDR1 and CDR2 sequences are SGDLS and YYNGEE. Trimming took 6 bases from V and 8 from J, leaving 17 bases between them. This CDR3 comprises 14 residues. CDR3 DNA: TGTGCCAGCACTTCGGACAGTCAAGGGGGGGAGCTGTTTTTT. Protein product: CASTSDSQGGELFF.

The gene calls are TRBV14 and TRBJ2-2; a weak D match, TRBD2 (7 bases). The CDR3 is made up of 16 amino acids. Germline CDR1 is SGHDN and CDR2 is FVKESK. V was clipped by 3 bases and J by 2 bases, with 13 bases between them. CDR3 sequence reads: CASSQRGQSNTGELFF. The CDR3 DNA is TGTGCCAGCAGCCAGCGGGGGCAAAGTAACACCGGGGAGCTGTTTTTT.

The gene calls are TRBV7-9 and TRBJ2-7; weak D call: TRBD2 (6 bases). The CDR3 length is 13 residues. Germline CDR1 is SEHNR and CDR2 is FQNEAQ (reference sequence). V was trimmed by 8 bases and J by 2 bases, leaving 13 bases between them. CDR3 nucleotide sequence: TGTGCCAGCCTCTTGGGGACTCCCTACGAGCAGTACTTC. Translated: CASLLGTPYEQYF.

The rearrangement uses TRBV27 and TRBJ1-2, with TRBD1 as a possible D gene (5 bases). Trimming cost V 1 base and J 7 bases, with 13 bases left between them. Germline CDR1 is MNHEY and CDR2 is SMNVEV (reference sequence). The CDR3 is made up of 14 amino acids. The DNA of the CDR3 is TGTGCCAGCAGTTTATATGGGGGAGATTTTGGCTACACCTTC. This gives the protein CASSLYGGDFGYTF.

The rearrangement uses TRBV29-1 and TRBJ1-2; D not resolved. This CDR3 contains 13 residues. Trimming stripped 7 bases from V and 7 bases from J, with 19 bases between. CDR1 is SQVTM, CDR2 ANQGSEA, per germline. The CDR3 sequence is CSGADTLSAGYTF. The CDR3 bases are TGCAGCGGGGCCGACACCTTGAGTGCTGGCTACACCTTC.

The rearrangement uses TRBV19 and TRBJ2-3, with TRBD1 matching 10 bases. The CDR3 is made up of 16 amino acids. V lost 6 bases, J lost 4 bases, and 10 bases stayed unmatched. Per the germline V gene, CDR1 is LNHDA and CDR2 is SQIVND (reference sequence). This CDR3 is CASRSSDRGGPDTQYF. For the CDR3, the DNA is TGTGCCAGTAGATCCTCGGACAGGGGGGGCCCAGATACGCAGTATTTT.

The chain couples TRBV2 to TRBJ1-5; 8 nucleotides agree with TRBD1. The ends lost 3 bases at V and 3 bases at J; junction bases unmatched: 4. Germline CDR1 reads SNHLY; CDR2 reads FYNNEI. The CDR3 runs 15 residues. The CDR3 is CASSDRGRDNQPQHF. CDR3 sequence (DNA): TGTGCCAGCAGTGACAGGGGGCGAGACAATCAGCCCCAGCATTTT.

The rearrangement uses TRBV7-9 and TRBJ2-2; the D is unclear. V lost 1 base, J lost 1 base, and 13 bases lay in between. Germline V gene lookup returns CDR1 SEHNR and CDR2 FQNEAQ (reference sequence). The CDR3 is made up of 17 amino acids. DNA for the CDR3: TGTGCCAGCAGCTTAGACGAGGTTTTTCGGAACACCGGGGAGCTGTTTTTT. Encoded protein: CASSLDEVFRNTGELFF.

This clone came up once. CDR3 sequence: CASRLTATRGHNTEAFF. The CDR3, as DNA: TGTGCCAGCAGGTTGACAGCTACGAGGGGTCACAACACTGAAGCTTTCTTT. V is TRBV7-9 and J is TRBJ1-1; TRBD1 is a possible D gene (5 bases). The length of the CDR3 is 17 residues. Deletions cut 6 bases from V and 2 bases from J, with 22 bases between. Germline V gene data show CDR1 as SEHNR and CDR2 as FQNEAQ (reference sequence).

CDR3: CSVDYRTVNTEAFF. CDR3 in DNA: TGCAGCGTTGATTACCGTACAGTGAACACTGAAGCTTTCTTT. V gene TRBV29-1 combines with J gene TRBJ1-1; D ambiguous. The CDR3 consists of 14 residues. The germline gives CDR1 SQVTM, CDR2 ANQGSEA. The ends were cut back, 3 bases at V and 0 bases at J, with 11 bases in the middle.

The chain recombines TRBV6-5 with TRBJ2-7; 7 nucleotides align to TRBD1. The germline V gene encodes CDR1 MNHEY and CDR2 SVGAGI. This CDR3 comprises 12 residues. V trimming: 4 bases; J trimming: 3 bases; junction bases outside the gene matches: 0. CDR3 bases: TGTGCCAGCAGTTGGGACAGCTACGAGCAGTACTTC. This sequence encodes CASSWDSYEQYF.

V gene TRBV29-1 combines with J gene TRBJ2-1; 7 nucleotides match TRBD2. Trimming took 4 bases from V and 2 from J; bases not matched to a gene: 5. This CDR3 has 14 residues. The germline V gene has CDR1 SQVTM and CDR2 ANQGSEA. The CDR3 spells CSVGSSGAYNEQFF. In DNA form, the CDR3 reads TGCAGCGTTGGATCTAGCGGAGCCTACAATGAGCAGTTCTTC.

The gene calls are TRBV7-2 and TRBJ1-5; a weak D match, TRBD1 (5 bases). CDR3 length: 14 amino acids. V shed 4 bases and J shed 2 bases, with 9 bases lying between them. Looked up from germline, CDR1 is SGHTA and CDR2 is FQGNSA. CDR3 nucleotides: TGTGCCAGCAGCTCACGGGACGGCAATCAGCCCCAGCATTTT. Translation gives CASSSRDGNQPQHF.

The CDR3 is CASSFYSLPNYGYTF. The DNA of the CDR3 is TGTGCCAGCAGCTTTTATTCCCTCCCTAACTATGGCTACACCTTC. This rearrangement joins TRBV11-2 to TRBJ1-2; D unclear. V lost 3 bases and J 0 bases, leaving 11 bases between the germline ends. The CDR3 loop spans 15 amino acids. Germline CDR1 and CDR2: SGHAT and FQNNGV.

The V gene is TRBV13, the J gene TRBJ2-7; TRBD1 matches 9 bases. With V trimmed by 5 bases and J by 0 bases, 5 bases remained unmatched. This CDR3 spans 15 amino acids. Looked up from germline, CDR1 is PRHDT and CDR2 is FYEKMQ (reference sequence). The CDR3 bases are TGTGCCAGCAGCCACAGGGGGCTAAGCTCCTACGAGCAGTACTTC. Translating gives CASSHRGLSSYEQYF.

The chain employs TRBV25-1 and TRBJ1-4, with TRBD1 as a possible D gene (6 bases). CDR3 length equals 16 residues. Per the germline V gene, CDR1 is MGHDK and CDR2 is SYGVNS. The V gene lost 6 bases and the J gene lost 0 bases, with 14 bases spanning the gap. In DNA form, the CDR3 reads TGTGCCAGCAGCATAAACAGGGCCCCAACTAATGAAAAACTGTTTTTT. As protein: CASSINRAPTNEKLFF.

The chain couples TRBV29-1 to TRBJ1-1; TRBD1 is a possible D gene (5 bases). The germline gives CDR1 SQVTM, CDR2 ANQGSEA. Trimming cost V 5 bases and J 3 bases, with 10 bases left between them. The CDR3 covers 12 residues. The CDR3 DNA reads TGCAGCGTTTCCCGGGGGTACACTGAAGCTTTCTTT. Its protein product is CSVSRGYTEAFF.

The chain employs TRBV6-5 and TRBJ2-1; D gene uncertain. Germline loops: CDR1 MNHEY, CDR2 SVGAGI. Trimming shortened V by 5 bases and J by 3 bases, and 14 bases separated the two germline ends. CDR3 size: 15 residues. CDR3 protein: CASSPDLWGYNEQFF. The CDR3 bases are TGTGCCAGCAGTCCTGACCTCTGGGGCTACAATGAGCAGTTCTTC.

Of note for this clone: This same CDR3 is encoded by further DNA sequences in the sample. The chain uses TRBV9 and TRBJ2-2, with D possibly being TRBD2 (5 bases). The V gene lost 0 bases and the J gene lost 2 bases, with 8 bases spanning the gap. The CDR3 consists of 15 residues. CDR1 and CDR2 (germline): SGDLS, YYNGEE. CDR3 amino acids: CASSVGGANTGELFF. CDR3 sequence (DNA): TGTGCCAGCAGCGTAGGGGGAGCAAACACCGGGGAGCTGTTTTTT.

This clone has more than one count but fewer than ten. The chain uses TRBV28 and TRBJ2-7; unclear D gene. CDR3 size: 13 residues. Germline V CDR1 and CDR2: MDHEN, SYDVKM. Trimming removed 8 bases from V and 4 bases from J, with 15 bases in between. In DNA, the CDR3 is TGTGCCAGCGGGAAAGGCGGAATTTACGAGCAGTACTTC. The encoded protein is CASGKGGIYEQYF.

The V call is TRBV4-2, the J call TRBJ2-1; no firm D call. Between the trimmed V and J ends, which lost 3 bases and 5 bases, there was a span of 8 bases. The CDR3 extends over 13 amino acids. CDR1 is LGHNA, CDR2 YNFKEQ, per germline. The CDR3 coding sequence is TGTGCCAGCAGCCAGCCCGTAAACAATGAGCAGTTCTTC. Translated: CASSQPVNNEQFF.

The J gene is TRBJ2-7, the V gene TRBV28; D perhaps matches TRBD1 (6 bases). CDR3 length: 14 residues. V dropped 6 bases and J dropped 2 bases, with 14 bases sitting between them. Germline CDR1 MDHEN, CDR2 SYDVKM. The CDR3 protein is CASSLSRDTYEQYF. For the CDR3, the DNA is TGTGCCAGCAGCCTATCCCGGGACACCTACGAGCAGTACTTC.

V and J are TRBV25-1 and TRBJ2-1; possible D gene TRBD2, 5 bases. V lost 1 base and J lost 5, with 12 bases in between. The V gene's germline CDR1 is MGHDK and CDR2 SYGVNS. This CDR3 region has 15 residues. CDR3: CASSEFAGKNNEQFF. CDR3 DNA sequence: TGTGCCAGCAGTGAATTTGCGGGCAAAAACAATGAGCAGTTCTTC. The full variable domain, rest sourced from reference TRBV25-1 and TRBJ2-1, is EADIYQTPRYLVIGTGKKITLECSQTMGHDKMYWYQQDPGMELHLIHYSYGVNSTEKGDLSSESTVSRIRTEHFPLTLESARPSHTSQYLCASSEFAGKNNEQFFGPGTRLTVL.

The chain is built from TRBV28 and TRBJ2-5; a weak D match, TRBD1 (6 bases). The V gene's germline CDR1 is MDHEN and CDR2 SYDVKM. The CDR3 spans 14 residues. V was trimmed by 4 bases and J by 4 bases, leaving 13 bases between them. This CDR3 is CASSYPGRGETQYF. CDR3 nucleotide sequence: TGTGCCAGCAGTTACCCCGGCAGGGGAGAGACCCAGTACTTC.